The entry that follows covers one T cell receptor beta chain sequence. This clone turned up a few times. It lacks a known antigen. No per-base quality is available; no much larger clone lies one base away. These data belong to a study of cytomegalovirus exposure and HLA in healthy donors (dated by TCRdb to about 2017). Broadly, across the study: The 666 repertoires of the first cohort and the 120 or so validation repertoires were produced on the same platform, according to a later analysis. In addition to the first cohort of 666 subjects, a separate validation cohort of approximately 120 different subjects was used. The aim of the study was to test whether cataloging public T cell receptors could identify signatures of past pathogen exposure. High-throughput TCR immunosequencing, statistical association of individual TCRs with disease status, and machine learning were combined to predict cytomegalovirus infection status.

The library was generated by the immunoSEQ multiplex PCR assay. The paper's data handling went like this. A statistical classification framework was built to diagnose cytomegalovirus status from the catalog of TCR beta chain sequences. As stored in TCRdb, this immuneACCESS dataset retains in-frame rearrangements with V and J assigned. A fraction of the clones does not appear; measured against another copy, unresolved V genes explain less than half of the discrepancy, and the remainder lacks a known reason. V, J and clone size are those of that table, while D and trimming were read from the DNA. The sample yields approximately 220,000 clones; 85% to 90% were counted once. 2.6% of the sample belongs to the ten largest clones. The investigation overall reported the following: Three of the identified cytomegalovirus-associated TCR beta chains were confirmed in vitro to be specific for cytomegalovirus antigens. All 130 or so repertoires were used to score co-occurrence in the validation cohort in a later analysis, because that analysis had no HLA typing for the cohort. Most TCR sequences were observed very rarely across donors, whereas some public TCRs were present in many individuals. The classifier was reported to diagnose cytomegalovirus status with high specificity and sensitivity in both the original and validation cohorts. It was suggested by the authors that the approach could potentially be generalized to other disease states and immunological phenotypes. A total of fewer than 200 TCR beta chains were listed by the study as associated with cytomegalovirus. Subsequent analysis determined that TCRs grouped into clusters in the first cohort also showed a tendency toward co-occurrence across the 130 or so validation repertoires, and 94% of cluster scores exceeded 0.

The CDR3 has 15 amino acids, counting the end cysteine and phenylalanine. Just CDR3 DNA is preserved here, 45 bases in frame from base 1. Here V drops 0 bases and J drops 7 bases, and the junction holds 7 bases not matched to any gene. Sequences MNHNY (CDR1) and SVGAGI (CDR2) are obtained from the germline V gene (reference sequence). Donors formed part of the validation cohort, which comprised about 130 subjects and was distinct from the first cohort of under 850 subjects. This TCR came from a man aged 18 to 29 in good health and CMV-seronegative. The chain is made from TRBV6-6 and TRBJ2-7, with 9 bases aligning to TRBD1. Material for sequencing was PBMCs. This receptor carries the CDR3 CASSYSQGQGKEQYF. The DNA sequence is as follows: TGTGCCAGCAGTTACTCCCAGGGACAGGGTAAGGAGCAGTACTTC.